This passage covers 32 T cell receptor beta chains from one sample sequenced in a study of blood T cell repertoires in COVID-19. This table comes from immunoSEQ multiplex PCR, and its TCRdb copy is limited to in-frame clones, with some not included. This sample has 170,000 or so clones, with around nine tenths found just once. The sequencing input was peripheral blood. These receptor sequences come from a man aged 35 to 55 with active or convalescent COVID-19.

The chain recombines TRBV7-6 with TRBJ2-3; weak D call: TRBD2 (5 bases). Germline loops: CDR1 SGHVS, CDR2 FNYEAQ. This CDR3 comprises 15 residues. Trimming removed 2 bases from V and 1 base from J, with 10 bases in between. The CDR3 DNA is TGTGCCAGCAGCTTACCGGGGTTTGGCACAGATACGCAGTATTTT. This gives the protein CASSLPGFGTDTQYF. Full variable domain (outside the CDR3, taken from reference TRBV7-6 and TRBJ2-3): GAGVSQSPRYKVTKRGQDVALRCDPISGHVSLYWYRQALGQGPEFLTYFNYEAQQDKSGLPNDRFSAERPEGSISTLTIQRTEQRDSAMYRCASSLPGFGTDTQYFGPGTRLTVL.

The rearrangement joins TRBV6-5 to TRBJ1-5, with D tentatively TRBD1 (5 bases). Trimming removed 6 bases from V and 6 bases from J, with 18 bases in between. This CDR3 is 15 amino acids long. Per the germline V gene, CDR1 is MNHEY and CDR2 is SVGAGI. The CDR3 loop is CASSLMSGGAQPQHF. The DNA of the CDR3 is TGTGCCAGCAGCCTGATGTCGGGGGGAGCTCAGCCCCAGCATTTT.

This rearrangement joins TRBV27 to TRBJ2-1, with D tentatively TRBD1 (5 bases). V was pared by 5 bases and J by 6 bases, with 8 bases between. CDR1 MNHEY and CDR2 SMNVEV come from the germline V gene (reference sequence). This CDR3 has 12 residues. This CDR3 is CASSHDSNEQFF. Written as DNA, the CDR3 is TGTGCCAGCAGTCATGACAGCAATGAGCAGTTCTTC.

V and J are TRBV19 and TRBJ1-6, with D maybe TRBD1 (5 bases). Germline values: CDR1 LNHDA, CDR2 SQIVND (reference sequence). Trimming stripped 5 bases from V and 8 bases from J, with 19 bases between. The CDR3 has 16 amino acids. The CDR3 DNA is TGTGCCAGTAGTTCACCTACAGGCGGCCTTTATTCACCCCTCCACTTT. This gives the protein CASSSPTGGLYSPLHF.

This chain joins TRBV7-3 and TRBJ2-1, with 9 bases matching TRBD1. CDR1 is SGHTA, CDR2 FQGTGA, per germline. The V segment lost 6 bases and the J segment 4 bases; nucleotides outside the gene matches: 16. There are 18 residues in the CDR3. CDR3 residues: CASSHTGTGSSYYNEQFF. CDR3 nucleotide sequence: TGTGCCAGCAGTCACACCGGGACAGGGTCGTCATATTACAATGAGCAGTTCTTC.

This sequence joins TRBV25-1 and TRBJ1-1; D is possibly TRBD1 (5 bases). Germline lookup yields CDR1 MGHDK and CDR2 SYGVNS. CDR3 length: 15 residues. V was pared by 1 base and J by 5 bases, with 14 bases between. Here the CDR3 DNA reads TGTGCCAGCAGTGAATTTACAGCAGGGTTTACTGAAGCTTTCTTT. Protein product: CASSEFTAGFTEAFF.

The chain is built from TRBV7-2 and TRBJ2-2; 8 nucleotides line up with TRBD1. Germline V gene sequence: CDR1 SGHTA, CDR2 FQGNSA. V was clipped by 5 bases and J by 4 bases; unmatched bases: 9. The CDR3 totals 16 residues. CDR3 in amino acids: CASSMTGVGVTGELFF. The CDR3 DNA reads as TGTGCCAGCAGCATGACAGGGGTTGGGGTCACCGGGGAGCTGTTTTTT. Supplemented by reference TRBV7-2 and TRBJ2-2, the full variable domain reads GAGVSQSPSNKVTEKGKDVELRCDPISGHTALYWYRQSLGQGLEFLIYFQGNSAPDKSGLPSDRFSAERTGGSVSTLTIQRTQQEDSAVYLCASSMTGVGVTGELFFGEGSRLTVL.

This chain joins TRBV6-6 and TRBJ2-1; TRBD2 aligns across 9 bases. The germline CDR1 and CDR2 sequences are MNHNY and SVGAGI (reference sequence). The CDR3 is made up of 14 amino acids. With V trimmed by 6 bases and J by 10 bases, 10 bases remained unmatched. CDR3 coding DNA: TGTGCCAGCAGAAGACTAGCGGAAAGGAGAGAGCAGTTCTTC. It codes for CASRRLAERREQFF.

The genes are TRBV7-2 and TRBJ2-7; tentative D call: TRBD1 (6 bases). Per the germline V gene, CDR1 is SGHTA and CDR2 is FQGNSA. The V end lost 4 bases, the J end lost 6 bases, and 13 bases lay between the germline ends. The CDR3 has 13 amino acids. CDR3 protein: CASSYLQGSEQYF. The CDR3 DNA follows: TGTGCCAGCAGCTACTTACAGGGATCCGAGCAGTACTTC.

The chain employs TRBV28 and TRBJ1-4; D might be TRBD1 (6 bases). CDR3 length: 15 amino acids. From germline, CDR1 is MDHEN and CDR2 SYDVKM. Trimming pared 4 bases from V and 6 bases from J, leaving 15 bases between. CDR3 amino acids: CASSSSQGRDEKLFF. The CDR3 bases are TGTGCCAGCAGTTCATCACAGGGTAGGGATGAAAAACTGTTTTTT. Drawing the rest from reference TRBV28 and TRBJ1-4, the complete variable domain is DVKVTQSSRYLVKRTGEKVFLECVQDMDHENMFWYRQDPGLGLRLIYFSYDVKMKEKGDIPEGYSVSREKKERFSLILESASTNQTSMYLCASSSSQGRDEKLFFGSGTQLSVL.

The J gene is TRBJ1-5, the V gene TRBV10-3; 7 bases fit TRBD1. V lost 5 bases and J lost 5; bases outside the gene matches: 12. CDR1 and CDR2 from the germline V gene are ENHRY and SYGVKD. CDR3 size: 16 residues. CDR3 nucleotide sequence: TGTGCCATCAGTAAGGGGGAAGGGGGCTTGGATCAGCCCCAGCATTTT. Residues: CAISKGEGGLDQPQHF.

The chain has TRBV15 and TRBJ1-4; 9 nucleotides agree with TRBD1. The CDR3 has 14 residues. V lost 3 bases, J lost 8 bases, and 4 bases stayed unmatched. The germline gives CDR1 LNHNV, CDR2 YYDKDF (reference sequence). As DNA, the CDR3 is TGTGCCACCAGCAGGGGACAGGGTAGGGAAAAACTGTTTTTT. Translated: CATSRGQGREKLFF.

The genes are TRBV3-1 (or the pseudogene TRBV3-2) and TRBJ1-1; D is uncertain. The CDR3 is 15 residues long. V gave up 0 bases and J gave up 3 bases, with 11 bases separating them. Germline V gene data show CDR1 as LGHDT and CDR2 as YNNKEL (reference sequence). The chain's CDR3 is CASSQDHRGYTEAFF. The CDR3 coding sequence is TGTGCCAGCAGCCAAGATCATCGGGGTTACACTGAAGCTTTCTTT.

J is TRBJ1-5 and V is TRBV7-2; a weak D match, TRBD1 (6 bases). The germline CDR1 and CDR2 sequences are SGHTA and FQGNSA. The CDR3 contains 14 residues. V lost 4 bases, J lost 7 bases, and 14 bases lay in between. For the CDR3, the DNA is TGTGCCAGCAGCTCAGATCAGGGGCCCCAGCCCCAGCATTTT. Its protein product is CASSSDQGPQPQHF.

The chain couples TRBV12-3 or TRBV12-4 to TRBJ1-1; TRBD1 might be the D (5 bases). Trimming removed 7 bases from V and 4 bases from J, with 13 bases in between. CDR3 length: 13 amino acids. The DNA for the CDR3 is TGTGCCAGCACCCCGGCCGGGGGCACTGAAGCTTTCTTT. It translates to CASTPAGGTEAFF.

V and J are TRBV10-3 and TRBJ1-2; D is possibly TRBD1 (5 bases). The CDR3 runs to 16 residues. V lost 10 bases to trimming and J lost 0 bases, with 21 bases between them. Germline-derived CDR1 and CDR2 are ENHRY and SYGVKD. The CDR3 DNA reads TGTGCCACTACCCAATCAGGACAATACACTAACTATGGCTACACCTTC. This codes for CATTQSGQYTNYGYTF.

For the CDR3, the DNA is TGTGCCTGGAAGCTCCTGATAGAGACAGGGGGAGGCTACACCTTC. It specifies CAWKLLIETGGGYTF. The chain is built from TRBV30 and TRBJ1-2; TRBD1 matches 9 bases. CDR1 GTSNPN and CDR2 SVGIG come from the germline V gene (reference sequence). The V and J ends lost 4 bases and 8 bases, in that order; junction bases with no gene match: 14. The CDR3 is made up of 15 amino acids.

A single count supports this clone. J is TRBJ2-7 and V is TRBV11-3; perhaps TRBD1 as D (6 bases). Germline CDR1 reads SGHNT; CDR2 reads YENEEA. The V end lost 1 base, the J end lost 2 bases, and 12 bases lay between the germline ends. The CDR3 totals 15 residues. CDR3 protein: CASSLGGQETYEQYF. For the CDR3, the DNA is TGTGCCAGCAGCTTAGGGGGACAAGAAACCTACGAGCAGTACTTC.

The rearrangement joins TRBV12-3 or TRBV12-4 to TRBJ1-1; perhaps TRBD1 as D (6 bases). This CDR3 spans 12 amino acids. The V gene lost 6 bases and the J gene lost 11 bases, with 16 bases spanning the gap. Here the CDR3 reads CASSPTGFKAFF. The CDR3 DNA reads TGTGCCAGCAGCCCTACAGGGTTTAAGGCTTTCTTT.

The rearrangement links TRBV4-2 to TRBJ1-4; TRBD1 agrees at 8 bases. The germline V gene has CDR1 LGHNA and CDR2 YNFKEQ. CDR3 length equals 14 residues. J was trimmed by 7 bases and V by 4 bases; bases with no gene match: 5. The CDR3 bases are TGTGCCAGCAGCCCCGGGACAGGATTTGAAAAACTGTTTTTT. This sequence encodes CASSPGTGFEKLFF.

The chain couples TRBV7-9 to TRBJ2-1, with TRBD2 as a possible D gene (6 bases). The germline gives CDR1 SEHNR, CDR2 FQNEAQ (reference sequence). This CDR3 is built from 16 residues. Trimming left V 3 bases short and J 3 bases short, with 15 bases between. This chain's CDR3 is CASSFSPAGHYNEQFF. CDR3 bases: TGTGCCAGCAGCTTTTCCCCTGCGGGGCACTACAATGAGCAGTTCTTC.

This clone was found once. CDR3: CASSYRDYGELFF. CDR3 sequence (DNA): TGTGCCAGCAGCTACAGGGATTACGGGGAGCTGTTTTTT. The chain links TRBV11-3 to TRBJ2-2; D possibly corresponds to TRBD1 (6 bases). CDR3 length: 13 amino acids. Germline values: CDR1 SGHNT, CDR2 YENEEA. Trimming cost V 4 bases and J 7 bases, with 10 bases left between them.

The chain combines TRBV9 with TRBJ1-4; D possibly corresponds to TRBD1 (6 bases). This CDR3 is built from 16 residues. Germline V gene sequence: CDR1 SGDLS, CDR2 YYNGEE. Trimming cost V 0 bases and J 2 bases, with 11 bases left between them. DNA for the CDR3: TGTGCCAGCAGCGTAGGGGGGGGCAGGACTAATGAAAAACTGTTTTTT. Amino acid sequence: CASSVGGGRTNEKLFF.

The CDR3 loop is CASSRGDYEQYF. CDR3 nucleotides: TGTGCCAGCAGCAGGGGGGACTACGAGCAGTACTTC. J is TRBJ2-7 and V is TRBV27; TRBD1 is a possible D gene (7 bases). CDR3 length equals 12 residues. V was shortened by 6 bases and J by 3 bases, with 9 bases between the two germline ends. Germline values: CDR1 MNHEY, CDR2 SMNVEV (reference sequence).

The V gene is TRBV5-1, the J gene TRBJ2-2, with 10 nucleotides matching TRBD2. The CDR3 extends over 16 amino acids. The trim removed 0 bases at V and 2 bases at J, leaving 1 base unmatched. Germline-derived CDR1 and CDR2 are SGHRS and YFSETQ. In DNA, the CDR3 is TGCGCCAGCAGCTTGGTAGCGGGGGGTAACACCGGGGAGCTGTTTTTT. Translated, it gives CASSLVAGGNTGELFF.

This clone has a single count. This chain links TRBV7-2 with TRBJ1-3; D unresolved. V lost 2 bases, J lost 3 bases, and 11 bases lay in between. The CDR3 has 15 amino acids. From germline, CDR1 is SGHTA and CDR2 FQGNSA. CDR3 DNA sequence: TGTGCCAGCAGCTTACCCCGGGGAGGTGGAAACACCATATATTTT. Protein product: CASSLPRGGGNTIYF.

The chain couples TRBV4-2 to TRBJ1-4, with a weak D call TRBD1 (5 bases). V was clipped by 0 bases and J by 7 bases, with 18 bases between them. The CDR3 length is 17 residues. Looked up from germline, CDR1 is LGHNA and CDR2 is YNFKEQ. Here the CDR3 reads CASSQDQGMGRGEKLFF. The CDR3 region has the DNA TGTGCCAGCAGCCAAGATCAAGGAATGGGGAGGGGTGAAAAACTGTTTTTT.

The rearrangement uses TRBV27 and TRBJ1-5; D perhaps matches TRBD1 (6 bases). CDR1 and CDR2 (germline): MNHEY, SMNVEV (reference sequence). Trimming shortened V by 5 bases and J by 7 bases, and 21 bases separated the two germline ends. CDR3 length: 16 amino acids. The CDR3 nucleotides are TGTGCCAGCAGTAGGGCTGCGGGGGCTAAGGGGCAGCCCCAGCATTTT. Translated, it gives CASSRAAGAKGQPQHF.

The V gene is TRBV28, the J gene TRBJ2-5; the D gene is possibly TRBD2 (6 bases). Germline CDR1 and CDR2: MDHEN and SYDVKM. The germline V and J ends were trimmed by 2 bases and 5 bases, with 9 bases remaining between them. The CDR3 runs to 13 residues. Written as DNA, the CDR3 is TGTGCCAGCAGTTTAGCGGGGCGGGAGACCCAGTACTTC. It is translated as CASSLAGRETQYF.

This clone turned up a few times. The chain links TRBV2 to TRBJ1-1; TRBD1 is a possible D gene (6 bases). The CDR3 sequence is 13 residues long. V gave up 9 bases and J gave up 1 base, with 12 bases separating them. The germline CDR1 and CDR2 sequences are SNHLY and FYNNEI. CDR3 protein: CARLGHQNTEAFF. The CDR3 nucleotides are TGTGCCAGATTGGGACACCAGAACACTGAAGCTTTCTTT.

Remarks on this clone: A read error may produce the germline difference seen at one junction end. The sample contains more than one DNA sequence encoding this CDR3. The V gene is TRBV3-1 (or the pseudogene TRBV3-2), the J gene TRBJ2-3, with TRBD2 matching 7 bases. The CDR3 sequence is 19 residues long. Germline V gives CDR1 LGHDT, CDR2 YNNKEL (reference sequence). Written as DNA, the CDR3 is TGTGCCAGCAGCCAAGTGCTAGGGAGACTAGCATCTAGCACAGATACACAGTATTTT. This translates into CASSQVLGRLASSTDTQYF.

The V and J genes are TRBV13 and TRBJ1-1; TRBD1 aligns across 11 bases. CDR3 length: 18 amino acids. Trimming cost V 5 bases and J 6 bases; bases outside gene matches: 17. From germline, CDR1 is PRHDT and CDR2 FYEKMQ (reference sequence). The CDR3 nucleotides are TGTGCCAGCAGCCCGTTTCCGGGACAGGGGGAGTATGGGGCTGAAGCTTTCTTT. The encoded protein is CASSPFPGQGEYGAEAFF.